In its sample, the clone carrying this T cell receptor (beta chain) was seen a few times. The source of the sample is a study of blood T cell repertoires in COVID-19. As for the study in general: The analysed material was cDNA or gDNA that came from T cells, B-cell-depleted T cells, or PBMCs.

One Seattle source followed patients from active infection through their disease course. Germline V gene lookup returns CDR1 SNHLY and CDR2 FYNNEI. The CDR3 runs to 13 residues. V was cut by 10 bases and J by 1 base, with 13 bases left in between. Authors' processing steps: The assay estimated nucleated cells by amplifying reference gene primers. Libraries were prepared by immunoSEQ multiplex PCR; TCRdb keeps only in-frame clonotypes and omits some of them. From that table come the V and J calls and clone size; the DNA was used to work out D and trimming. The profile covers 150,000 or so clones, with 75% to 85% appearing a single time and approximately 5% taken by the ten largest.

This TCR was recovered from a woman in her sixties or seventies with COVID-19, enrolled during active disease. The chain has TRBV2 and TRBJ1-1; tentative D call: TRBD1 (6 bases). The specimen sequenced was peripheral blood. The DNA for the CDR3 is TGTGCCAACCCGGGACAACCGAACACTGAAGCTTTCTTT. Translation gives CANPGQPNTEAFF.